Each of the 10 T cell receptor beta chains below was sequenced from the same sample in a study of OX40 agonist ivuxolimab in advanced cancers. The table came from immunoSEQ multiplex PCR; TCRdb's copy has only in-frame clones and leaves some out. The sample consists of 30,000 to 40,000 clones, approximately 90% of them appearing once. Sequenced here: CD4+ or CD8+ T cells sorted from blood, sampled in a trial of the OX40 agonist ivuxolimab. These receptors originate from an adult with an advanced solid tumor such as melanoma, head and neck, liver or kidney cancer.

This CDR3 reads CASSIGGSEGSYEQYF. The CDR3 nucleotides read TGTGCCAGTAGTATCGGTGGGTCGGAGGGATCCTACGAGCAGTACTTC. V gene TRBV19 combines with J gene TRBJ2-7; a weak D match, TRBD2 (6 bases). V lost 3 bases, J lost 1 base, and 16 bases lay in between. The germline V gene has CDR1 LNHDA and CDR2 SQIVND (reference sequence). The CDR3 consists of 16 residues.

This clone showed up just once. This chain links TRBV19 with TRBJ2-7; 11 bases fit TRBD2. Germline V gene sequence: CDR1 LNHDA, CDR2 SQIVND (reference sequence). This CDR3 has 15 amino acids. J gave up 6 bases and V 5 bases, and 9 bases lay outside the gene matches. CDR3 loop: CASSFEPSGGTEQYF. The CDR3, as DNA: TGTGCCAGTAGTTTTGAACCTAGCGGGGGGACCGAGCAGTACTTC.

About this clone itself: At one of its ends the junction is not consistent with the germline gene, which may arise from a read error. CDR3 nucleotide sequence: TGCCAGCACCCTGTGAAGGGGGGGAACACCGGGGAGCTGTTTTTT. Protein: CQHPVKGGNTGELFF. The chain carries TRBV6-5 and TRBJ2-2; either TRBD1 or TRBD2 may supply D (6 bases each). Germline V gene lookup returns CDR1 MNHEY and CDR2 SVGAGI. The CDR3 totals 15 residues.

The chain is built from TRBV2 and TRBJ2-7; a weak D match, TRBD1 (6 bases). This CDR3 is 14 amino acids long. V gave up 6 bases and J gave up 3 bases, with 15 bases separating them. CDR1 and CDR2 (germline): SNHLY, FYNNEI. As DNA, the CDR3 is TGTGCCAGCAGCTCGGGTGGGGGCGGCTACGAGCAGTACTTC. Its translation: CASSSGGGGYEQYF.

The chain is built from TRBV4-3 and TRBJ2-7; 10 positions agree with TRBD2. J lost 1 base, V lost 3 bases, and 3 bases had no gene match. Germline-derived CDR1 and CDR2 are LGHNA and YSLEER. CDR3 length: 15 residues. DNA for the CDR3: TGCGCCAGCAGCCACGGACTAGCGGCTTCCTACGAGCAGTACTTC. It codes for CASSHGLAASYEQYF.

The chain couples TRBV13 to TRBJ2-5; TRBD2 matches at 10 bases. V was pared by 5 bases and J by 5 bases, with 14 bases of the junction left unmatched. The CDR3 has 17 amino acids. Germline CDR1 reads PRHDT; CDR2 reads FYEKMQ (reference sequence). The CDR3, as DNA: TGTGCCAGCAGCCCCAGGACTAGCGGCCCCGGGGGGGAGACCCAGTACTTC. Protein product: CASSPRTSGPGGETQYF.

The CDR3 spells CAWSGGSGRAGNTQYF. The DNA for the CDR3 is TGTGCCTGGAGTGGTGGTAGCGGGAGGGCCGGAAATACGCAGTATTTT. The chain couples TRBV30 to TRBJ2-3; TRBD2 aligns across 11 bases. The CDR3 is 16 amino acids. The V and J ends lost 1 base and 7 bases, in that order; junction bases with no gene match: 10. The V gene's germline CDR1 is GTSNPN and CDR2 SVGIG (reference sequence).

In its sample, this clone was seen a few times. The chain uses TRBV27 and TRBJ2-1; 7 nucleotides agree with TRBD1. V lost 1 base, J lost 5 bases, and 5 bases stayed unmatched. CDR3 length equals 15 residues. Germline values: CDR1 MNHEY, CDR2 SMNVEV (reference sequence). The CDR3 region has the DNA TGTGCCAGCAGTTTATGGGGACAGCAGAACAATGAGCAGTTCTTC. Translated: CASSLWGQQNNEQFF.

This clone was detected only once. The chain couples TRBV9 to TRBJ1-3; no reliable D call. The CDR3 runs to 13 residues. Germline-derived CDR1 and CDR2 are SGDLS and YYNGEE. The V gene lost 6 bases and the J gene lost 7 bases, with 14 bases spanning the gap. CDR3 amino acids: CASTPGTGNTIYF. The CDR3 DNA sequence: TGTGCCAGCACCCCGGGTACGGGTAACACCATATATTTT. Combining the CDR3 with reference TRBV9 and TRBJ1-3 gives the whole variable domain DSGVTQTPKHLITATGQRVTLRCSPRSGDLSVYWYQQSLDQGLQFLIQYYNGEERAKGNILERFSAQQFPDLHSELNLSSLELGDSALYFCASTPGTGNTIYFGEGSWLTVV.

This rearrangement joins TRBV21-1 to TRBJ2-3. TRBV21-1 is a pseudogene segment. CDR3 length: 16 amino acids. The CDR3 sequence is CASTQEDPGGADTQYF. CDR3 sequence (DNA): TGTGCCAGCACCCAGGAGGATCCAGGGGGGGCGGATACGCAGTATTTT.